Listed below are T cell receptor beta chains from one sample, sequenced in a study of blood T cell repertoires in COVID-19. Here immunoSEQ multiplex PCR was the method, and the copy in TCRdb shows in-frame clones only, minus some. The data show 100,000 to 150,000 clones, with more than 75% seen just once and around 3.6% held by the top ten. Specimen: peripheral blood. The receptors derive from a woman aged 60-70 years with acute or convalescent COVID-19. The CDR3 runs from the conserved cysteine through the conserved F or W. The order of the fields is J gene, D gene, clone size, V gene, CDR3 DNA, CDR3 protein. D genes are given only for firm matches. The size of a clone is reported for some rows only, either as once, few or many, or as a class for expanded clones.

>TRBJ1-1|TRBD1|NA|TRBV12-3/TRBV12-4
TGTGCCAGCCTTAGACAGGGGAACACTGAAGCTTTCTTT
CASLRQGNTEAFF
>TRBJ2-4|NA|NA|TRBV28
TGTGCCAGCAGTTTATCTGGGGAGGGGGTGGAAAACATTCAGTACTTC
CASSLSGEGVENIQYF
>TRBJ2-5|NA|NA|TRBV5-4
TGTGCCAGCAGCTTGGGCGGGACGGGAGAGACCCAGTACTTC
CASSLGGTGETQYF
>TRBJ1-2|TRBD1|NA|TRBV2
TGTGCCAGCAGTGAGTCGGGACAGCCCATCTATGGCTACACCTTC
CASSESGQPIYGYTF
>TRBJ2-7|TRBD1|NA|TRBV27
TGTGCCAGCAGTTTATATGACAGGGCCGACTACGAGCAGTACTTC
CASSLYDRADYEQYF
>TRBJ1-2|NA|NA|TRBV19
TGTGCCAGTAGTGCAGCTAACTATGGCTACACCTTC
CASSAANYGYTF
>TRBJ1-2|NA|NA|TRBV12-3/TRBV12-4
TGTGCCAGCAGTTTAAGGAGCTATGGCTACACCTTC
CASSLRSYGYTF
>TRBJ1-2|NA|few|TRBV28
TGTGCCAGCAGTTTCGCGGGGCCAAACTATGGCTACACCTTC
CASSFAGPNYGYTF
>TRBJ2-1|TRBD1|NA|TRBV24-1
TGTGCCACCAGTGATTTGAAAGGGGGCACGTACAATGAGCAGTTCTTC
CATSDLKGGTYNEQFF
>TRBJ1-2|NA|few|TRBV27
TGTGCCAGCAGTTTAGGAGAGGTCGGGTATGGCTACACCTTC
CASSLGEVGYGYTF
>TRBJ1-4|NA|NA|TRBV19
TGTGCCAGTAGTCCTCAGGGAGGTGAAAAACTGTTTTTT
CASSPQGGEKLFF
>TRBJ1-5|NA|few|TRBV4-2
TGTGCCAGCAGCCAAGAAGCGGGACAAAAGAATCAGCCCCAGCATTTT
CASSQEAGQKNQPQHF
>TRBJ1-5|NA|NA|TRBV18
TGTGCCAGCTCATCCCGACAGGATTACCAGCCCCAGCATTTT
CASSSRQDYQPQHF
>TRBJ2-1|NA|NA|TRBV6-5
TGTGCCAGCAGTTATGAGGGAAGGCCCAGATACAATGAGCAGTTCTTC
CASSYEGRPRYNEQFF
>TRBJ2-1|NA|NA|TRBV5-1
TGCGCCAGCAGCTTGGGGCAGATCCCCACCGATGAGCAGTTCTTC
CASSLGQIPTDEQFF
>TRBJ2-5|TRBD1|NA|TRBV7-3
TGTGCCAGCAGCACTCGACAGGGAGAGACCCAGTACTTC
CASSTRQGETQYF
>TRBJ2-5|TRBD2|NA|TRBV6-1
TGTGCCAGCAGTGAGGAAGGACTAGCGGGAGAGACCCAGTACTTC
CASSEEGLAGETQYF
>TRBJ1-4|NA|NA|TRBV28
TGTGCCAGCAGTTTACTTCATGAAAAACTGTTTTTT
CASSLLHEKLFF
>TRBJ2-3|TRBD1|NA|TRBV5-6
TGTGCCAGCAGCGGGGACAGGTCCGATACGCAGTATTTT
CASSGDRSDTQYF
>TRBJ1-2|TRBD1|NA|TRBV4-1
TGCGCCAGCAGCCAAGATCCAGGGGGGCGAAACTATGGCTACACCTTC
CASSQDPGGRNYGYTF
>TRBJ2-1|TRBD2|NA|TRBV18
TGTGCCAGCTCACCCGGGACTAGCGGCCCCAATGAGCAGTTCTTC
CASSPGTSGPNEQFF
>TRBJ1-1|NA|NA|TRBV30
TGTGCCTGGAGCGCTACGAAGAAGGGGTCCACTGAAGCTTTCTTT
CAWSATKKGSTEAFF
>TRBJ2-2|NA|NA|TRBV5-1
TGCGCCAGTAGCTTCCACAGGGACACCGGGGAGCTGTTTTTT
CASSFHRDTGELFF
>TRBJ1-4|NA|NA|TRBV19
TGTGCCAGTAGTTCCGTGTCCGGGGGTAATGAAAAACTGTTTTTT
CASSSVSGGNEKLFF
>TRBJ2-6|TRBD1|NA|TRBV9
TGTGCCAGCAGCCCAAGACAGGGGGCTGGGGCCAACGTCCTGACTTTC
CASSPRQGAGANVLTF
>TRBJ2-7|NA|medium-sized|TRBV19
TGTGCCAGCAGTGGGGGGATTGGAGGGTACTACGAGCAGTACTTC
CASSGGIGGYYEQYF
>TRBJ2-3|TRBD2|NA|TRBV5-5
TGTGCCAGCAGCTCACCGGGGGGGAGCACAGATACGCAGTATTTT
CASSSPGGSTDTQYF
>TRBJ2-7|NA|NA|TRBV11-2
TGTGCCAGCAGCTTTGGCCGCACCTACGAGCAGTACTTC
CASSFGRTYEQYF
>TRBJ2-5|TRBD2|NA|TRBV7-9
TGTGCCAGCAGCCCACAGATCGGACGCTCTAGCGGTCAAGAGACCCAGTACTTC
CASSPQIGRSSGQETQYF
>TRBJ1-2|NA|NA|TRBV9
TGTGCCAGCAGCGTAGCTGCACAGGGATTTGGCTACACCTTC
CASSVAAQGFGYTF
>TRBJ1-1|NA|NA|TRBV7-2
TGTGCCAGCAGCTTATCCCCGGCTAGGAGGACTGAAGCTTTCTTT
CASSLSPARRTEAFF
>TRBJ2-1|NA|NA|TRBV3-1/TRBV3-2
TGTGCCAGCAGCAACTTGTACAATGAGCAGTTCTTC
CASSNLYNEQFF